This T cell receptor beta chain comes out of a study of blood T cell repertoires in COVID-19. CDR1 MNHEY and CDR2 SVGAGI come from the germline V gene. The germline V and J ends were trimmed by 5 bases and 8 bases, with 12 bases remaining between them. The CDR3 runs to 13 residues. Comments on this clone: The identical CDR3 is also encoded by other nucleotide sequences in the sample.

In terms of age and location, participants ranged from roughly 18 to 100 years and lived in approximately 26 US areas. Cohort 3 donors counted as recovered after two negative PCRs, clearance, or resolved symptoms. In the original processing: Using reference gene primer amplification, nucleated cell counts were estimated. Sequenced by immunoSEQ multiplex PCR; TCRdb stores in-frame clones only, minus some. Clonal size and the V and J genes are those of that table, whereas D and trimming came from the DNA. The sample lists 270,000 or so clones; about nine tenths were seen once. This chain connects TRBV6-5 to TRBJ1-4, with D tentatively TRBD1 (5 bases). Sequenced sample: PBMCs or T cells enriched from blood (not recorded which). The TCR was taken from a woman under 30 who had recovered from COVID-19. CDR3 DNA: TGTGCCAGCAGTCTCGGGGGAGGGGAAAAACTGTTTTTT. It yields the protein CASSLGGGEKLFF.